The T cell receptor beta chain described here comes from a study of blood T cell repertoires in COVID-19 (dated by TCRdb to the early 2020s). Study-wide context: Samples covering the acute and convalescent phases of COVID-19 were provided by collaborators in the United States, Italy and Spain. The samples were drawn from the first 160 participants of the ongoing ImmuneRACE study and from 950 to 1,500 subjects provided by 6 global collaborators. Subjects who had been exposed to COVID-19, were actively infected with it, or had recovered from it provided the deeply sampled blood TCRbeta repertoires that made up the dataset. Where available, HLA class I and class II types were obtained from metadata supplied by the sample provider rather than from assay-based typing. The material from the prospective study consisted of cDNA or gDNA derived from T cells, B-cell-depleted T cells, or PBMCs. The repertoires were released in a freely available public database meant as a resource for research on the immune response to SARS-CoV-2. A de-identified subject ID, COVID-19 status, age in years and sex were almost always included in the sample metadata.

TCRbeta CDR3 regions were amplified from genomic DNA by means of the immunoSEQ Assay, a bias-controlled multiplex PCR. On the authors' methods: Within the assay, amplification of reference gene primers was used to estimate how many nucleated cells each sample contained. Sequence reads were collapsed and filtered to measure the absolute abundance of every unique TCRbeta CDR3 rearrangement. For each sample, productive Simpson clonality was calculated as the square root of Simpson's diversity index over productive rearrangements. TCRdb took this table from immuneACCESS and kept in-frame rearrangements with V and J called. Such tables lack part of the clones; where checked against another copy, unresolved V genes explain under half of the gap, and the rest is unexplained. Clonal size and the V and J genes are those of that table, whereas D and trimming came from the DNA. This sample has about 80,000 clones in its table, and about 83% of those were observed once. Approximately 9.1% of the sample is taken by the ten largest.

Of note for this clone: It lacks a known antigen. No quality values exist for individual bases; no much larger clone is one base distant.

What the study reported, not specific to this receptor: Clinical and demographic metadata were provided uncurated, with the amount varying by source and participant.

The collaborating institutions used their own protocols to collect whole blood in K2EDTA tubes. For TCRbeta analysis, collaborators shipped samples in one of three forms: frozen whole blood, isolated PBMCs, or DNA extracted from either of those sample types. V is cut by 0 bases and J by 1 base, and the space between the germline ends is 3 bases. Looking up the germline V gene yields CDR1 MNHEY and CDR2 SVGAGI. The CDR3 has 13 amino acids, counting the end cysteine and phenylalanine. CDR3 DNA only is kept here, 39 bases in frame from base 1. The receptor chain draws on TRBV6-5 and TRBJ1-1; the D gene cannot be named for sure. The sequenced material came from peripheral blood. The source is a human donor in a cohort sampled during active COVID-19. The nucleotide sequence reads as follows: TGTGCCAGCAGTTACTCCCGGAACACTGAAGCTTTCTTT. This is translated as CASSYSRNTEAFF.